Sequencing of this T cell receptor (beta chain) was carried out in a study of blood T cell repertoires in COVID-19. Looking at the study overall: Spain, Italy and the United States supplied samples that represented acute and convalescent COVID-19.

This clone was picked up a small number of times. Study processing details: By means of reference gene primer amplification, nucleated cell counts were estimated. Measured with immunoSEQ multiplex PCR; TCRdb has only the in-frame clones, and not every one. The DNA was the basis for D and trimming; V, J and clone size are from that table. The sample records fewer than 400,000 clones, around 85% being singletons. This CDR3 comprises 13 residues. The V gene's germline CDR1 is KGHDR and CDR2 SFDVKD. Trimming took 9 bases from V and 5 from J; bases not matched to a gene: 4. This clonotype was obtained from a young woman with acute or convalescent COVID-19. The material sequenced was peripheral blood. The rearrangement joins TRBV24-1 to TRBJ2-5; 11 bases fit TRBD1. CDR3 residues: CATGQGALETQYF. CDR3 sequence (DNA): TGTGCCACCGGACAGGGGGCGCTTGAGACCCAGTACTTC.